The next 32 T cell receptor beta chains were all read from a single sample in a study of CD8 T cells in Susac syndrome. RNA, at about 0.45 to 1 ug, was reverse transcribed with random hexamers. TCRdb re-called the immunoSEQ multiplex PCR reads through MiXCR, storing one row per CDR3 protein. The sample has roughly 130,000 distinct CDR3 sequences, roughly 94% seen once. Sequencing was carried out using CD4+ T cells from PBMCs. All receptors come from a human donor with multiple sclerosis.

Written as DNA, the CDR3 is TGTGCCAGTCTTTTCAGACCTAACACTGAAGCTTTCTTT. Translating it yields CASLFRPNTEAFF. The chain uses TRBV7-6 and TRBJ1-1; unclear D gene. Germline V gene sequence: CDR1 SGHVS, CDR2 FNYEAQ. Between the trimmed V and J ends, which lost 9 bases and 2 bases, there was a span of 13 bases. CDR3 size: 13 residues.

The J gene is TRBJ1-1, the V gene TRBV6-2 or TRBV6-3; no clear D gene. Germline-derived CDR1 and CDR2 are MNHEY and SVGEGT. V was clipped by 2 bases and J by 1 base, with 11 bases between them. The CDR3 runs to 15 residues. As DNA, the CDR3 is TGTGCCAGCAGTTACCCCAGGTCGGGGAACACTGAAGCTTTCTTT. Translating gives CASSYPRSGNTEAFF.

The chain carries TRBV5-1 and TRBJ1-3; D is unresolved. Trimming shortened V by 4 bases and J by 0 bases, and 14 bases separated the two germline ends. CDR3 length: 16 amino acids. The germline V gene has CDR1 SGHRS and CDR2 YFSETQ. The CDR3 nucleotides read TGCGCCAGCAGCCTAACGCCACCGTACTCTGGAAACACCATATATTTT. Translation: CASSLTPPYSGNTIYF.

In nucleotides, the CDR3 is TGCGCCAGCAGCCCACGGGACAGTGCGTACGAGCAGTACTTC. It codes for CASSPRDSAYEQYF. V usage is TRBV5-1 and J usage is TRBJ2-7; 7 bases agree with TRBD1. V trimming: 4 bases; J trimming: 4 bases; junction bases outside the gene matches: 8. Germline V gene data show CDR1 as SGHRS and CDR2 as YFSETQ. The CDR3 is 14 amino acids.

CDR3 sequence reads: CSVGQTPNEKLFF. The CDR3 nucleotides read TGCAGTGTCGGACAGACTCCTAATGAAAAACTGTTTTTT. The V call is TRBV20-1, the J call TRBJ1-4, with a weak D call TRBD1 (6 bases). V was shortened by 7 bases and J by 3 bases, with 12 bases between the two germline ends. Germline CDR1 is DFQATT and CDR2 is SNEGSKA (reference sequence). This CDR3 spans 13 amino acids.

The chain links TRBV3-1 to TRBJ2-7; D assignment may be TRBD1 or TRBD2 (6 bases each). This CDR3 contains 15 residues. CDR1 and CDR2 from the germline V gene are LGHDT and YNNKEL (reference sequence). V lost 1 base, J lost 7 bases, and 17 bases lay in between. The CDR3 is CASSQVSGGSWEQYF. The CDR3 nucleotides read TGTGCCAGCAGCCAAGTATCCGGGGGCTCGTGGGAGCAGTACTTC.

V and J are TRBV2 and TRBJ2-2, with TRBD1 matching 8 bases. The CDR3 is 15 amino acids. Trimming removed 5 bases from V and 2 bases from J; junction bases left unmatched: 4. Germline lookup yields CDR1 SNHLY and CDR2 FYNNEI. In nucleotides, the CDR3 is TGTGCCAGCAGTTCGACAGGGGACAACACCGGGGAGCTGTTTTTT. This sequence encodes CASSSTGDNTGELFF. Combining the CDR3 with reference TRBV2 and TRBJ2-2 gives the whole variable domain EPEVTQTPSHQVTQMGQEVILRCVPISNHLYFYWYRQILGQKVEFLVSFYNNEISEKSEIFDDQFSVERPDGSNFTLKIRSTKLEDSAMYFCASSSTGDNTGELFFGEGSRLTVL.

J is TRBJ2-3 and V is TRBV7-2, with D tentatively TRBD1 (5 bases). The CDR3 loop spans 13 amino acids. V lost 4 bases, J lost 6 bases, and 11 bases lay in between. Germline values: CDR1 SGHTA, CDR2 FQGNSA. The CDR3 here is CASSWGLPDTQYF. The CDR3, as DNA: TGTGCCAGCAGCTGGGGCCTCCCGGATACGCAGTATTTT.

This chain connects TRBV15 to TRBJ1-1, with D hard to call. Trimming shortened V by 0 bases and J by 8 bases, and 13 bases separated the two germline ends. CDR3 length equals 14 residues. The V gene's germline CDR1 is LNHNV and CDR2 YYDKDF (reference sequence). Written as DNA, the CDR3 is TGTGCCACCAGCAGAGATCCAGGAGGGATCGAAGCTTTCTTT. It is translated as CATSRDPGGIEAFF.

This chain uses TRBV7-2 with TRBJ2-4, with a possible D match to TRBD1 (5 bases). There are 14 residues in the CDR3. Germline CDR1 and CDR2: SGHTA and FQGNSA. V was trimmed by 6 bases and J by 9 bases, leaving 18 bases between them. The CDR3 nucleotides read TGTGCCAGCAGGCTAGACCCCTATAGGGGCATTCAGTACTTC. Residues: CASRLDPYRGIQYF.

The CDR3 loop reads CASSPAGGSYGYTF. The CDR3 nucleotides read TGTGCCAGCAGCCCTGCAGGGGGAAGCTATGGCTACACCTTC. The J gene is TRBJ1-2, the V gene TRBV5-6; TRBD1 matches 7 bases. Trimming took 4 bases from V and 4 from J; bases not matched to a gene: 7. This CDR3 is 14 amino acids long. Germline V gene sequence: CDR1 SGHDT, CDR2 YYEEEE. The complete variable domain, with remaining parts taken from reference TRBV5-6 and TRBJ1-2, reads DAGVTQSPTHLIKTRGQQVTLRCSPKSGHDTVSWYQQALGQGPQFIFQYYEEEERQRGNFPDRFSGHQFPNYSSELNVNALLLGDSALYLCASSPAGGSYGYTFGSGTRLTVV.

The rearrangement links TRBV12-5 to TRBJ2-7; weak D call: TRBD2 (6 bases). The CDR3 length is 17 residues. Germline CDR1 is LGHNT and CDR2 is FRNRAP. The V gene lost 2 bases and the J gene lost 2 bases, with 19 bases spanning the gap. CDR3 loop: CASGLRDFNSDTYEQYF. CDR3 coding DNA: TGTGCTAGTGGTTTGAGGGACTTCAATTCGGATACCTACGAGCAGTACTTC.

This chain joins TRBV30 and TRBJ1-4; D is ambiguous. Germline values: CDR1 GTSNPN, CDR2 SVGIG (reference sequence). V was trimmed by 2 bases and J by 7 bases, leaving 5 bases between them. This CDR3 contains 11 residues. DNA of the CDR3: TGTGCCTGGAGTCATAGTGAAAAACTGTTTTTT. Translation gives CAWSHSEKLFF.

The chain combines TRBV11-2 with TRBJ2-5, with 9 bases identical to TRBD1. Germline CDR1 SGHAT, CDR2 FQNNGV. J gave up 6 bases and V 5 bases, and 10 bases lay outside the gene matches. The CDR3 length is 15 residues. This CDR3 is CASSRGQGKKKTQYF. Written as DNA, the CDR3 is TGTGCCAGCAGCAGGGGACAGGGAAAGAAAAAGACCCAGTACTTC. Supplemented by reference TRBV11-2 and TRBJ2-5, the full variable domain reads EAGVAQSPRYKIIEKRQSVAFWCNPISGHATLYWYQQILGQGPKLLIQFQNNGVVDDSQLPKDRFSAERLKGVDSTLKIQPAKLEDSAVYLCASSRGQGKKKTQYFGPGTRLLVL.

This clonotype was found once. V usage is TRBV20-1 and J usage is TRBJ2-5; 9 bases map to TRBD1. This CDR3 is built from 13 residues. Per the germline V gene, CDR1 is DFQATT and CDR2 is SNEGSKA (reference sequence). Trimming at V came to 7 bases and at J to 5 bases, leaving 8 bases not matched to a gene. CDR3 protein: CSGNRGRGETQYF. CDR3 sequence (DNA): TGCAGTGGGAACAGGGGGCGCGGGGAGACCCAGTACTTC.

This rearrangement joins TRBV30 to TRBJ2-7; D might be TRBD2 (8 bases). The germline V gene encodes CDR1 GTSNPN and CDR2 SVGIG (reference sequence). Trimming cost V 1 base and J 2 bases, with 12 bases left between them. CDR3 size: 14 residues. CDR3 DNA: TGTGCCTGGAGTGGTAGCGGGACAGCCTACGAGCAGTACTTC. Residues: CAWSGSGTAYEQYF.

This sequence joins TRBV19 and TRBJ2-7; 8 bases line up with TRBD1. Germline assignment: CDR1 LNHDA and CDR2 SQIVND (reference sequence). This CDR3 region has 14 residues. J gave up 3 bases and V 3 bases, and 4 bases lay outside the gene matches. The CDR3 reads CASSISTGDYEQYF. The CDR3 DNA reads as TGTGCCAGTAGTATTTCGACAGGGGACTACGAGCAGTACTTC.

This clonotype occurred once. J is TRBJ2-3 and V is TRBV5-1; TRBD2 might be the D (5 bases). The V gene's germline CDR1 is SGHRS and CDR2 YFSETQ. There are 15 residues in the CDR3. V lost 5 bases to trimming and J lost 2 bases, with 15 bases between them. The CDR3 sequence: CASSKGLPVTDTQYF. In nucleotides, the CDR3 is TGCGCCAGCAGTAAAGGACTCCCGGTCACAGATACGCAGTATTTT.

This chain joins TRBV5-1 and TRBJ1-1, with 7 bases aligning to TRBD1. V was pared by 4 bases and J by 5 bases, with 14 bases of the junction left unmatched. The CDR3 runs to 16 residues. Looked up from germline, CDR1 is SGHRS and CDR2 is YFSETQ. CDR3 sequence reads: CASSPHLRQGETEAFF. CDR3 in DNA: TGCGCCAGCAGCCCTCACCTCCGACAGGGAGAGACTGAAGCTTTCTTT. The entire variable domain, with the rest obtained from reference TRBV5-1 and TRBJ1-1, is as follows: KAGVTQTPRYLIKTRGQQVTLSCSPISGHRSVSWYQQTPGQGLQFLFEYFSETQRNKGNFPGRFSGRQFSNSRSEMNVSTLELGDSALYLCASSPHLRQGETEAFFGQGTRLTVV.

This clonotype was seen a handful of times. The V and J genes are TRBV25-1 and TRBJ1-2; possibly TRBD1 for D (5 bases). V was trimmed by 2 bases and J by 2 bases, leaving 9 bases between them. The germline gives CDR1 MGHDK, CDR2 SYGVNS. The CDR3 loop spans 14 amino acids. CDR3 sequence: CASSEQGPNYGYTF. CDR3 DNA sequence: TGTGCCAGCAGTGAACAGGGCCCCAACTATGGCTACACCTTC.

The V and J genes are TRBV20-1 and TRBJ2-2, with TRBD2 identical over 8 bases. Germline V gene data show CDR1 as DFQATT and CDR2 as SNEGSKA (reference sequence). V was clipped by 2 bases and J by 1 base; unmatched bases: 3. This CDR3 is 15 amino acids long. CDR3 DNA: TGCAGTGCTAGACGGGCGGGGGGGAACACCGGGGAGCTGTTTTTT. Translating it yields CSARRAGGNTGELFF.

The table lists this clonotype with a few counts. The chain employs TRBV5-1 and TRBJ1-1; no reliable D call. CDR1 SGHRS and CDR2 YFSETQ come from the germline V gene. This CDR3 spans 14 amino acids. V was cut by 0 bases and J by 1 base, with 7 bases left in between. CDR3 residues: CASSLGHPNTEAFF. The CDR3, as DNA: TGCGCCAGCAGCTTGGGACACCCGAACACTGAAGCTTTCTTT.

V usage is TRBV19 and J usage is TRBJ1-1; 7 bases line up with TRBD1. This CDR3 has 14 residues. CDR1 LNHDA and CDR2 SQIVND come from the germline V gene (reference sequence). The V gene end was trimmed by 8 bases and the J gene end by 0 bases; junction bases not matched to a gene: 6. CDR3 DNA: TGTGCCAGTTTCCCGGGACAGATGAACACTGAAGCTTTCTTT. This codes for CASFPGQMNTEAFF.

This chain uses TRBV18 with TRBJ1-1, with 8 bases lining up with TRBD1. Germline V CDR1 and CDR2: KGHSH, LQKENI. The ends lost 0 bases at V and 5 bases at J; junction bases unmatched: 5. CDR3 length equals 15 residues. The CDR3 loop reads CASSPPDRVGTEAFF. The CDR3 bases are TGTGCCAGCTCACCACCGGACAGGGTCGGGACTGAAGCTTTCTTT.

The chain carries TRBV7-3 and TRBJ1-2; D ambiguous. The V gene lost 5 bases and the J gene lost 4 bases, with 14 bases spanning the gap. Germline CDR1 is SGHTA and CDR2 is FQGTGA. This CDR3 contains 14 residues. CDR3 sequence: CASSLGLLSYGYTF. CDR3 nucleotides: TGTGCCAGCAGCCTTGGACTGCTATCCTATGGCTACACCTTC.

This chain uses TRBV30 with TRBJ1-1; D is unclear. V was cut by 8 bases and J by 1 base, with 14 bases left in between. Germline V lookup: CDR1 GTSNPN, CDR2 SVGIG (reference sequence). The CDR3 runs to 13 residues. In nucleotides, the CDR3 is TGTGCCCGCTCGCGGACGGGGAACACTGAAGCTTTCTTT. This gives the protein CARSRTGNTEAFF.

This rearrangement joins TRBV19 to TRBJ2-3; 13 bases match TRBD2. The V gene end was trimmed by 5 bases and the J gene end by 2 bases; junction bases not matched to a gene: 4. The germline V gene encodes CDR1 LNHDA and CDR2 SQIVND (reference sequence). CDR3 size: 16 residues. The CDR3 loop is CASSWTSGSNTDTQYF. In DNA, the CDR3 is TGTGCCAGTAGTTGGACTAGCGGGAGTAACACAGATACGCAGTATTTT. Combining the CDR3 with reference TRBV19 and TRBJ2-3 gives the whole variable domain DGGITQSPKYLFRKEGQNVTLSCEQNLNHDAMYWYRQDPGQGLRLIYYSQIVNDFQKGDIAEGYSVSREKKESFPLTVTSAQKNPTAFYLCASSWTSGSNTDTQYFGPGTRLTVL.

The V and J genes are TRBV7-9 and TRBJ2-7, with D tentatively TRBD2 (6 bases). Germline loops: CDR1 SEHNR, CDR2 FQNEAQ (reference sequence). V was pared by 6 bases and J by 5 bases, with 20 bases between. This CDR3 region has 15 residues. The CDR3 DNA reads TGTGCCAGCAGTAACCGCGGGGTAACAACCGACGAGCAGTACTTC. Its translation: CASSNRGVTTDEQYF.

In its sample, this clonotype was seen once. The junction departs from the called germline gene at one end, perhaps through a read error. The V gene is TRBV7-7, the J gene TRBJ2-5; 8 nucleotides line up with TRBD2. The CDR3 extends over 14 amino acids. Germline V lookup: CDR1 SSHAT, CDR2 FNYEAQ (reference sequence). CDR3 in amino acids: CASSLAGYQETQYF. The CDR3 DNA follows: TGTGCTAGCAGCTTAGCGGGGTACCAAGAGACCCAGTACTTC.

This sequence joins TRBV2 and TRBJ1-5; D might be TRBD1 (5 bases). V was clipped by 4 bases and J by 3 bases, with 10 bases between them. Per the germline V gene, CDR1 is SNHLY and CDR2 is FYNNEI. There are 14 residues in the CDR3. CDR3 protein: CASSGRVPNQPQHF. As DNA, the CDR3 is TGTGCCAGCAGTGGCAGGGTTCCCAATCAGCCCCAGCATTTT.

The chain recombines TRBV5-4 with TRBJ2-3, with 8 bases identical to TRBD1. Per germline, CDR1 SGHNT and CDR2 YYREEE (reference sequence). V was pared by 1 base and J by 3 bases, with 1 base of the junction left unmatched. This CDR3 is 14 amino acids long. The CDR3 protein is CASSLQGATDTQYF. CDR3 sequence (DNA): TGTGCCAGCAGCTTGCAGGGGGCAACAGATACGCAGTATTTT.

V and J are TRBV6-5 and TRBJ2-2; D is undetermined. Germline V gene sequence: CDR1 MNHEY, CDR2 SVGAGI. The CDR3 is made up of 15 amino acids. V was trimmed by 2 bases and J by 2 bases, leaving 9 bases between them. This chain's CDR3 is CASSYRRFNTGELFF. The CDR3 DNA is TGTGCCAGCAGTTACCGTCGATTTAACACCGGGGAGCTGTTTTTT.